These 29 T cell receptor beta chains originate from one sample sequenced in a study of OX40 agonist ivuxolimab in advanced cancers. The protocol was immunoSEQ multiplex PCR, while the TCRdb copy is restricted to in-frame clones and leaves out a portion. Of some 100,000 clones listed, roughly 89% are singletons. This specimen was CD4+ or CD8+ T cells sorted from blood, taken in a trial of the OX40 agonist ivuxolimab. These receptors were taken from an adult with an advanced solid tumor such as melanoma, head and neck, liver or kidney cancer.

This CDR3 is CASSPIAQINYGYTF. In DNA, the CDR3 is TGTGCCAGCTCACCGATCGCGCAGATTAACTATGGCTACACCTTC. This sequence joins TRBV18 and TRBJ1-2; no reliable D call. The germline V gene encodes CDR1 KGHSH and CDR2 LQKENI. The V end lost 3 bases, the J end lost 1 base, and 12 bases lay between the germline ends. The CDR3 is 15 residues long.

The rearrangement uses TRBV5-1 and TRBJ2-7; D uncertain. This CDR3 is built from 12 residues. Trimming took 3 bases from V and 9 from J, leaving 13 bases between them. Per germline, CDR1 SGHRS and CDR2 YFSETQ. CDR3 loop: CASSSDGLGQYF. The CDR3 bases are TGCGCCAGCAGCTCGGACGGCTTGGGGCAGTACTTC.

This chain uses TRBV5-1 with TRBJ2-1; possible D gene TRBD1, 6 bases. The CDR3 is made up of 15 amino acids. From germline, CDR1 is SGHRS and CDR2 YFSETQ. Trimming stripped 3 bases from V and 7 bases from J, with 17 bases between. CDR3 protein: CASSSQGMGENEQFF. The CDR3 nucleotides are TGCGCCAGCAGCTCACAGGGCATGGGGGAGAATGAGCAGTTCTTC.

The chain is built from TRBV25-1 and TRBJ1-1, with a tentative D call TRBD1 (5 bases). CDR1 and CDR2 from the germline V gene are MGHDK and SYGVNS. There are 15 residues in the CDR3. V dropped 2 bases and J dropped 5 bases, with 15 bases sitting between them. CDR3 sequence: CASSEPGRVGTEAFF. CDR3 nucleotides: TGTGCCAGCAGTGAACCGGGACGAGTTGGGACTGAAGCTTTCTTT.

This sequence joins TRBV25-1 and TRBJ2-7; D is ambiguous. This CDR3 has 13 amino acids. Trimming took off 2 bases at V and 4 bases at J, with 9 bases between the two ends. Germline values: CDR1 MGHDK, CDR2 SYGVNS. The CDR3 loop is CASSEVSGYEQYF. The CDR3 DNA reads TGTGCCAGCAGTGAAGTATCCGGTTACGAGCAGTACTTC.

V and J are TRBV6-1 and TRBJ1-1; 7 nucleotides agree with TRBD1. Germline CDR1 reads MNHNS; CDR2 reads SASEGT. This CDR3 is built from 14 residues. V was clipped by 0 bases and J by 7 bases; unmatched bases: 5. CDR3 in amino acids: CASSEARHRGEAFF. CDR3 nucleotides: TGTGCCAGCAGTGAAGCGCGGCACAGGGGTGAAGCTTTCTTT.

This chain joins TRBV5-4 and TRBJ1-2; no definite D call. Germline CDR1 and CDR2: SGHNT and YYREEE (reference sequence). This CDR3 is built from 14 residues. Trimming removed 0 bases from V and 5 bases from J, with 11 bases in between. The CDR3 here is CASSLAEFSYGYTF. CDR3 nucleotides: TGTGCCAGCAGCTTGGCGGAGTTCTCTTATGGCTACACCTTC.

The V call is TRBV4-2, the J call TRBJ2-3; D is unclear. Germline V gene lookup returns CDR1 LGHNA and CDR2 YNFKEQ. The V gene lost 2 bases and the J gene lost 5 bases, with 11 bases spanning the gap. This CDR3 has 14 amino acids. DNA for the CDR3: TGTGCCAGCAGCCAACCGACGGGCGTAGATACGCAGTATTTT. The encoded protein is CASSQPTGVDTQYF.

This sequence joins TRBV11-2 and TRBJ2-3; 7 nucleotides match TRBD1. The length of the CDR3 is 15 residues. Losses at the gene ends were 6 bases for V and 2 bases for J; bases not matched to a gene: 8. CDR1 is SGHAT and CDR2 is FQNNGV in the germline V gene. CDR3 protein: CASRPDRAHTDTQYF. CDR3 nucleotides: TGTGCCAGCAGACCCGACAGGGCGCACACAGATACGCAGTATTTT.

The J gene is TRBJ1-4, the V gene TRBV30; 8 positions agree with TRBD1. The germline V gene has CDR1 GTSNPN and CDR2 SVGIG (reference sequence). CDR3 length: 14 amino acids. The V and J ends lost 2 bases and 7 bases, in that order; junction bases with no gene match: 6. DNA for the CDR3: TGTGCCTGGAGTTTCAGGGGGCGCGTTGAAAAACTGTTTTTT. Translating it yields CAWSFRGRVEKLFF. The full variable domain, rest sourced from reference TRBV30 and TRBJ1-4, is SQTIHQWPATLVQPVGSPLSLECTVEGTSNPNLYWYRQAAGRGLQLLFYSVGIGQISSEVPQNLSASRPQDRQFILSSKKLLLSDSGFYLCAWSFRGRVEKLFFGSGTQLSVL.

The CDR3 protein is CASSLEGRDIQYF. Here the CDR3 DNA reads TGTGCCAGCAGCTTGGAGGGCAGGGACATTCAGTACTTC. The gene calls are TRBV5-5 and TRBJ2-4, with D possibly being TRBD1 (5 bases). The V end was cut by 0 bases, the J end by 8 bases, with 9 bases between. CDR1 and CDR2 (germline): SGHKS, YYEKEE (reference sequence). The CDR3 is 13 amino acids.

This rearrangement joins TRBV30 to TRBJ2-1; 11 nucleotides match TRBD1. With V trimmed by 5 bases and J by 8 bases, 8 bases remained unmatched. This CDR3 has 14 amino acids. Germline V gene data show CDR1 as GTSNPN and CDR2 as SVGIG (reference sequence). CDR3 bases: TGTGCCTGGGGCCGGGACAGGGGGACCCATGAGCAGTTCTTC. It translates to CAWGRDRGTHEQFF.

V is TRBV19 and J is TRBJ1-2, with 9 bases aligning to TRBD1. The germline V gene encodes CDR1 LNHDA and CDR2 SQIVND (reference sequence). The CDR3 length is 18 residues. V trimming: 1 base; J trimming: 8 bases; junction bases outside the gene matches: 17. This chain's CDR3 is CASSIVRFGTGHDRGYTF. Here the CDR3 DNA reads TGTGCCAGTAGTATAGTAAGGTTCGGGACAGGGCACGATCGGGGCTACACCTTC.

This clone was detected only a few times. The CDR3 coding sequence is TGTGCCACCCATAGGGCGAAAGAGACCCAGTACTTC. Translated, it gives CATHRAKETQYF. The V and J genes are TRBV2 and TRBJ2-5; no firm D call. The CDR3 is made up of 12 amino acids. From germline, CDR1 is SNHLY and CDR2 FYNNEI. V was pared by 10 bases and J by 3 bases, with 12 bases between.

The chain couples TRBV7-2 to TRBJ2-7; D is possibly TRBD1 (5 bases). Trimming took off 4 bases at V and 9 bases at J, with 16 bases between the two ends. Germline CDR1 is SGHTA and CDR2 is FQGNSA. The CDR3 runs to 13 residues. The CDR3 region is CASSSGIGGPQYF. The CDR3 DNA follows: TGTGCCAGCAGCTCAGGGATCGGCGGCCCGCAGTACTTC. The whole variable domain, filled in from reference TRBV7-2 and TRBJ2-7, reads GAGVSQSPSNKVTEKGKDVELRCDPISGHTALYWYRQSLGQGLEFLIYFQGNSAPDKSGLPSDRFSAERTGGSVSTLTIQRTQQEDSAVYLCASSSGIGGPQYFGPGTRLTVT.

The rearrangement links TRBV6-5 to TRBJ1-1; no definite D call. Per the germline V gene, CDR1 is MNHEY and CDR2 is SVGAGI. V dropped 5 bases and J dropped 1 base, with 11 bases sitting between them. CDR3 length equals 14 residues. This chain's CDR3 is CASSGRSANTEAFF. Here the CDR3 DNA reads TGTGCCAGCAGTGGCAGGTCGGCGAACACTGAAGCTTTCTTT.

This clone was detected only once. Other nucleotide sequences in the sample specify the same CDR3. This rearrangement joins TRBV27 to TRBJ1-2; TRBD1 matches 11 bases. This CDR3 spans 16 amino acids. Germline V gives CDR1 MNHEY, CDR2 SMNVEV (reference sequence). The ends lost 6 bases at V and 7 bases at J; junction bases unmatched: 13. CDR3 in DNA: TGTGCCAGCAGCATGCTGTCCGGGACAGGGGGAAGTGGCTACACCTTC. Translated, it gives CASSMLSGTGGSGYTF.

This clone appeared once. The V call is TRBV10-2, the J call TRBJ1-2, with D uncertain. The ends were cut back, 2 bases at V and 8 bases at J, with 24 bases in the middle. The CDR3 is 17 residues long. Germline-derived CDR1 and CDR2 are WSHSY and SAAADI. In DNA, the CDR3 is TGCGCCAGCAGTGAGCCACCCCCGGCCCCACTCTGGCGCGGCTACACCTTC. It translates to CASSEPPPAPLWRGYTF.

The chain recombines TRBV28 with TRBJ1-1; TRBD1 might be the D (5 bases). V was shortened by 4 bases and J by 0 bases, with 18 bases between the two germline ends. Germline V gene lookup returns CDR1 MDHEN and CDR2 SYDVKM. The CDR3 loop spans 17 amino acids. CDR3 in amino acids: CASSSFSIRALNTEAFF. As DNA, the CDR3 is TGTGCCAGCAGTTCCTTCTCAATCAGGGCCCTGAACACTGAAGCTTTCTTT.

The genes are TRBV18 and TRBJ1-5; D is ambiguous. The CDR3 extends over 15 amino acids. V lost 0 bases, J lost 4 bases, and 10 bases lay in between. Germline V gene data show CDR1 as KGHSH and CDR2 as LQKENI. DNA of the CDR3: TGTGCCAGCTCACCACCGGAAGTACTGAATCAGCCCCAGCATTTT. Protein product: CASSPPEVLNQPQHF.

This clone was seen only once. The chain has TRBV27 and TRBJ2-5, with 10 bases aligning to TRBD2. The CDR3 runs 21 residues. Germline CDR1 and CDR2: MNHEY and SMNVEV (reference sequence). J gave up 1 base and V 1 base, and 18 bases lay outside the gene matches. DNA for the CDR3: TGTGCCAGCAGTTTATTAGAGCGGGGGGGCCCACATCGGTTGCGCCAAGAGACCCAGTACTTC. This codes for CASSLLERGGPHRLRQETQYF.

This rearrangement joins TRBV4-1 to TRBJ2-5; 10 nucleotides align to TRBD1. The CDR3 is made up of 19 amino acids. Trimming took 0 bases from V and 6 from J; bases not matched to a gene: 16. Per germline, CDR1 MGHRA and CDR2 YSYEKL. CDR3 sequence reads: CASSQDPGTGEGTRKTQYF. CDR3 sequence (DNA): TGCGCCAGCAGCCAAGATCCGGGGACAGGGGAAGGAACGAGGAAGACCCAGTACTTC.

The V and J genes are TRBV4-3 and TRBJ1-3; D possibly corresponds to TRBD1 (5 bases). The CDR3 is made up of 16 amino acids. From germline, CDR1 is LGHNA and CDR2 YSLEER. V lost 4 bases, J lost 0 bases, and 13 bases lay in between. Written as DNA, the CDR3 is TGCGCCAGCAGCCTGGGGCAGGACCACTCTGGAAACACCATATATTTT. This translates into CASSLGQDHSGNTIYF.

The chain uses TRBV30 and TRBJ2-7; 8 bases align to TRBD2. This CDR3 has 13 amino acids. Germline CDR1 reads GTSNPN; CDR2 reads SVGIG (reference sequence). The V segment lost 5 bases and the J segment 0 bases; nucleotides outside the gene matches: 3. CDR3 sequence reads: CAWGLAGSYEQYF. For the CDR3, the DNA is TGTGCCTGGGGACTAGCAGGCTCCTACGAGCAGTACTTC. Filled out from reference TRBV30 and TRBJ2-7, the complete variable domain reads SQTIHQWPATLVQPVGSPLSLECTVEGTSNPNLYWYRQAAGRGLQLLFYSVGIGQISSEVPQNLSASRPQDRQFILSSKKLLLSDSGFYLCAWGLAGSYEQYFGPGTRLTVT.

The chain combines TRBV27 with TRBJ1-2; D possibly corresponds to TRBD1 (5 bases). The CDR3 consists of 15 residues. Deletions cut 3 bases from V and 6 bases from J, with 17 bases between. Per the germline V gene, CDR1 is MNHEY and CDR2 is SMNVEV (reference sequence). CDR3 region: CASSLTRGPENGYTF. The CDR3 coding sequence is TGTGCCAGCAGTTTGACGAGGGGACCTGAAAATGGCTACACCTTC.

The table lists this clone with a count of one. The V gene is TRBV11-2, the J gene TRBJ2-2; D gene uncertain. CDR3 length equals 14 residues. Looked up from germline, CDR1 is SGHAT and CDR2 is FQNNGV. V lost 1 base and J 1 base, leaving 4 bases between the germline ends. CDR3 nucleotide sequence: TGTGCCAGCAGCTTAGGCGGGAACACCGGGGAGCTGTTTTTT. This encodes CASSLGGNTGELFF.

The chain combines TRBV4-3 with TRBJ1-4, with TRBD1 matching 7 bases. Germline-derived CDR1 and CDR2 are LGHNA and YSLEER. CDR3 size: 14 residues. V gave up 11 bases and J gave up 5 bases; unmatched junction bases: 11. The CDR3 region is CASERGQQNEKLFF. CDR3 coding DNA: TGCGCCTCAGAGCGGGGACAGCAAAATGAAAAACTGTTTTTT.

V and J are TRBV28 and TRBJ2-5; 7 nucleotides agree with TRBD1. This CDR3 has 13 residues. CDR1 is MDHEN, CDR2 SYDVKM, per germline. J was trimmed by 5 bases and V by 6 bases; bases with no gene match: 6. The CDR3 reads CASSLGGLETQYF. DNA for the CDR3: TGTGCCAGCAGCTTAGGGGGCTTGGAGACCCAGTACTTC.

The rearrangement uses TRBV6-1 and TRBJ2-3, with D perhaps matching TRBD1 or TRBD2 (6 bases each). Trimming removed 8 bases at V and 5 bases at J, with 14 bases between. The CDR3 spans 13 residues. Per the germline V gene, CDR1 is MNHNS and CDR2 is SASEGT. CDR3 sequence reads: CASGLQGLDTQYF. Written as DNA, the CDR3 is TGTGCCAGCGGCCTACAGGGACTAGATACGCAGTATTTT.